This entry features one TCR beta chain sequence. In the study's own analysis: Reference gene primer amplification yielded estimated nucleated cell counts. The repertoire was sequenced with immunoSEQ multiplex PCR; TCRdb's copy has only in-frame clones and lacks some. The V and J calls and clone size were taken over from that table, and D and trimming were inferred from the DNA. The repertoire has 85,000 to 110,000 clones, 89% of them found once; the top ten carry 17%. The data are from a study of blood T cell repertoires in COVID-19. Whole-study context: The origin of the acute and convalescent COVID-19 samples was the United States, Italy and Spain. T cells, B-cell-depleted T cells, or PBMCs supplied cDNA or gDNA.

The V and J ends lost 7 bases and 0 bases, in that order; junction bases with no gene match: 6. CDR1 and CDR2 (germline): LNHDA, SQIVND (reference sequence). This CDR3 comprises 15 residues. The genes are TRBV19 and TRBJ2-1; TRBD1 matches at 7 bases. This receptor was taken from a woman over 75 in a cohort sampled during active COVID-19. Material: peripheral blood. Written as DNA, the CDR3 is TGTGCCAGTACCCGGGGACAGAGCTCCTACAATGAGCAGTTCTTC. This sequence encodes CASTRGQSSYNEQFF. Using reference TRBV19 and TRBJ2-1 for the parts outside the CDR3, the full variable domain is DGGITQSPKYLFRKEGQNVTLSCEQNLNHDAMYWYRQDPGQGLRLIYYSQIVNDFQKGDIAEGYSVSREKKESFPLTVTSAQKNPTAFYLCASTRGQSSYNEQFFGPGTRLTVL.